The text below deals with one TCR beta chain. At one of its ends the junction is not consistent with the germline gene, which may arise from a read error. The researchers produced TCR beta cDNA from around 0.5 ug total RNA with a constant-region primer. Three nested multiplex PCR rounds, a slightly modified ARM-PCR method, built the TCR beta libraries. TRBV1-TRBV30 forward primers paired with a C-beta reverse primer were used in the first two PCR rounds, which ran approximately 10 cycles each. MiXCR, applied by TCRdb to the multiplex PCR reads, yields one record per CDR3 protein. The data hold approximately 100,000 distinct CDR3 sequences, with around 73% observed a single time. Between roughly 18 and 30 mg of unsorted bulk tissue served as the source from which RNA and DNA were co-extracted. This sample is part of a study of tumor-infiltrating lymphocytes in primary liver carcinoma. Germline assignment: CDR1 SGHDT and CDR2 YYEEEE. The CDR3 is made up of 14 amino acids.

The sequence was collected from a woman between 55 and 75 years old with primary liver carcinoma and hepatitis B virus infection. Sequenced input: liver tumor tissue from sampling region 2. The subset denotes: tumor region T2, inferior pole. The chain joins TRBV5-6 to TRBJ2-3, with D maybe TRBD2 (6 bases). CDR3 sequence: CTRIRRAITDTQYF. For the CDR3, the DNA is TGTACCAGAATCCGGAGGGCGATTACAGATACGCAGTATTTT.